The entry that follows covers one T cell receptor beta chain sequence. This specimen belongs to a study of T cell changes during pregnancy in multiple sclerosis. TCRdb's copy holds only in-frame clones and misses some; the assay was immunoSEQ multiplex PCR. The data contain 90,000 or so clones, about 89% of them singletons. V lost 8 bases to trimming and J lost 0 bases, with 11 bases between them. Germline V gives CDR1 MDHEN, CDR2 SYDVKM. The CDR3 contains 13 residues. The sample was PBMCs, taken in the first trimester of pregnancy. This TCR came from a female donor in good health, serving as a control in a pregnancy study. Some clones in this sample may be carry-over from other donors' samples. The chain combines TRBV28 with TRBJ2-7; maybe TRBD1 (5 bases). CDR3 nucleotide sequence: TGTGCCAGCGAGACAGTCCTCTCCTACGAGCAGTACTTC. Its protein product is CASETVLSYEQYF.